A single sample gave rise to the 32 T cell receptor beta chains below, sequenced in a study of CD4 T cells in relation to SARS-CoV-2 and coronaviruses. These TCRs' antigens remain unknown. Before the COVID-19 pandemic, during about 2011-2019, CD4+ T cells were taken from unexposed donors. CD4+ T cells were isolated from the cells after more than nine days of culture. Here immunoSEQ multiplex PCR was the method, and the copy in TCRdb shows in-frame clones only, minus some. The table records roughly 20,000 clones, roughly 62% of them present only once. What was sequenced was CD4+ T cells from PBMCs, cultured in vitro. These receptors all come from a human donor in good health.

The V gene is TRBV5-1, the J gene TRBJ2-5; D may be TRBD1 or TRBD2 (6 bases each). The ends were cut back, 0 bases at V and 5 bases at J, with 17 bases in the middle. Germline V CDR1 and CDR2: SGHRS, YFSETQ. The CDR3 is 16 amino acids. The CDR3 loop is CASSLGGARGQETQYF. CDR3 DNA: TGCGCCAGCAGCTTGGGGGGGGCGCGGGGTCAGGAGACCCAGTACTTC. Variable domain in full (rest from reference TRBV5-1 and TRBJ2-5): KAGVTQTPRYLIKTRGQQVTLSCSPISGHRSVSWYQQTPGQGLQFLFEYFSETQRNKGNFPGRFSGRQFSNSRSEMNVSTLELGDSALYLCASSLGGARGQETQYFGPGTRLLVL.

The CDR3 sequence is CASSYSSSGSTDTQYF. CDR3 nucleotides: TGTGCCAGCAGTTACTCGAGTAGCGGGAGCACAGATACGCAGTATTTT. The chain joins TRBV6-6 to TRBJ2-3; TRBD2 matches at 7 bases. Germline loops: CDR1 MNHNY, CDR2 SVGAGI (reference sequence). This CDR3 spans 16 amino acids. Trimming took 0 bases from V and 0 from J; bases not matched to a gene: 3.

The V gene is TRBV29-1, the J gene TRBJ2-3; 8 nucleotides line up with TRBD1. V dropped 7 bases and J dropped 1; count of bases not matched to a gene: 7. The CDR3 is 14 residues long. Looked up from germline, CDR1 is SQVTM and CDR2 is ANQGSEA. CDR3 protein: CSAKDRVGTDTQYF. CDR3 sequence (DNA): TGCAGCGCCAAGGACAGGGTCGGCACAGATACGCAGTATTTT.

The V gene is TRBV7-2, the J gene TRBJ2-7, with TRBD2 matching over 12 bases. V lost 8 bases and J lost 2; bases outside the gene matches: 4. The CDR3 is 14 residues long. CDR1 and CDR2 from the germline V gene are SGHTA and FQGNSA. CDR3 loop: CASGLAGYAYEQYF. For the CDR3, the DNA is TGTGCCAGCGGACTAGCGGGATACGCCTACGAGCAGTACTTC. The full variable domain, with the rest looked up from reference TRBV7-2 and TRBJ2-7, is GAGVSQSPSNKVTEKGKDVELRCDPISGHTALYWYRQSLGQGLEFLIYFQGNSAPDKSGLPSDRFSAERTGGSVSTLTIQRTQQEDSAVYLCASGLAGYAYEQYFGPGTRLTVT.

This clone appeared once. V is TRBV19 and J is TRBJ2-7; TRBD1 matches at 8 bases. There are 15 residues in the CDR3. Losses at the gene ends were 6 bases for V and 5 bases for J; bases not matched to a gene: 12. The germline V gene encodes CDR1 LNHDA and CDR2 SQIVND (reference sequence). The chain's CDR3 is CASSPLDRGVHEQYF. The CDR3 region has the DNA TGTGCCAGTAGCCCCCTCGACAGGGGAGTGCACGAGCAGTACTTC.

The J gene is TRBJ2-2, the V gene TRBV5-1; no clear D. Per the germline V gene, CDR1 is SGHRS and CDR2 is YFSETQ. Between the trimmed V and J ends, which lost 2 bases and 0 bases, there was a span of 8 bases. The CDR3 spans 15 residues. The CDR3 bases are TGCGCCAGCAGCTTACGGGCCGCGAACACCGGGGAGCTGTTTTTT. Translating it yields CASSLRAANTGELFF.

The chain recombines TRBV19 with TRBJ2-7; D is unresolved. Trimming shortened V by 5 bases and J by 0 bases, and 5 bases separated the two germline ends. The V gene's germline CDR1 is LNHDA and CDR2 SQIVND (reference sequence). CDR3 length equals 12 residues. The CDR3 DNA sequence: TGTGCCAGTAGTTCGATCTCCTACGAGCAGTACTTC. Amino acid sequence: CASSSISYEQYF.

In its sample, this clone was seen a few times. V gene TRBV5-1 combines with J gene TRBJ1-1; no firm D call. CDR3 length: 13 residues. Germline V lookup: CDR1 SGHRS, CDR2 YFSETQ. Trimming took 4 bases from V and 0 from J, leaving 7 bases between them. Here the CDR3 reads CASSGRLNTEAFF. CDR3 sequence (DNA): TGCGCCAGCAGCGGACGATTGAACACTGAAGCTTTCTTT.

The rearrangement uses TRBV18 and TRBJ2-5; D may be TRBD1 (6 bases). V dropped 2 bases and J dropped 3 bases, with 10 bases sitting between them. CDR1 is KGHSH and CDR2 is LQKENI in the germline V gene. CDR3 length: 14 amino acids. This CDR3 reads CASSPRQAEETQYF. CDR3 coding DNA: TGTGCCAGCTCACCAAGACAGGCGGAAGAGACCCAGTACTTC.

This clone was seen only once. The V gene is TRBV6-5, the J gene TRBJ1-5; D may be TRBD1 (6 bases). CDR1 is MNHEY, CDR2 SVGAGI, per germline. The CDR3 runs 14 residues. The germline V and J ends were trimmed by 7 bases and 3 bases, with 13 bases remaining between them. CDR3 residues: CASIGGRDNQPQHF. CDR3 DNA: TGTGCCAGCATCGGGGGGCGGGACAATCAGCCCCAGCATTTT.

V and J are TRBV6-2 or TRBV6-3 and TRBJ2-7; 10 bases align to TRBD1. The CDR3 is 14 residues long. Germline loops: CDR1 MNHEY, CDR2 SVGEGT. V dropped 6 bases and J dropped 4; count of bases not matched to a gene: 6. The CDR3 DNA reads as TGTGCCAGCAGCCCCGGACAGGGGGTGTACGAGCAGTACTTC. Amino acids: CASSPGQGVYEQYF.

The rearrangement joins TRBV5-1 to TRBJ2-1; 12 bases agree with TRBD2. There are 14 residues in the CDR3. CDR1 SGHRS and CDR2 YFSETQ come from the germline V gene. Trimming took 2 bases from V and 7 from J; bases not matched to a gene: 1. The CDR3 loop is CASSFGTSGNEQFF. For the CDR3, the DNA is TGCGCCAGCAGCTTCGGGACTAGCGGGAATGAGCAGTTCTTC.

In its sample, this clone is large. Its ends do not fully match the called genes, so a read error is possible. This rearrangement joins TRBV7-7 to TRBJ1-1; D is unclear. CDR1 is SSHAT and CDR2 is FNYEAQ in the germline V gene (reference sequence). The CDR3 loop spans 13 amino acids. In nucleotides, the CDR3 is TGTGCTAGCAGCCTTCAGGAGAACACTGAAGCTTTCTTT. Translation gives CASSLQENTEAFF.

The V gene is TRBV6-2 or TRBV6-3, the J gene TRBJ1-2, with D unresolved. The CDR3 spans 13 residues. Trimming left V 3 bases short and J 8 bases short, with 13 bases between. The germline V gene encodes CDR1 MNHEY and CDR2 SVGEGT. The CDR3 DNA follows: TGTGCCAGCAGTTATCGAACCCTTGGGGGCTACACCTTC. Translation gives CASSYRTLGGYTF.

CDR3: CASSHSSYGGETQYF. For the CDR3, the DNA is TGTGCCAGCAGCCATTCCTCTTACGGGGGAGAGACCCAGTACTTC. The chain has TRBV3-1 (or the pseudogene TRBV3-2) and TRBJ2-5, with D possibly matching TRBD2 (6 bases). This CDR3 spans 15 amino acids. Germline assignment: CDR1 LGHDT and CDR2 YNNKEL (reference sequence). With 3 bases removed from V and 4 bases from J, the gap between germline ends came to 15 bases.

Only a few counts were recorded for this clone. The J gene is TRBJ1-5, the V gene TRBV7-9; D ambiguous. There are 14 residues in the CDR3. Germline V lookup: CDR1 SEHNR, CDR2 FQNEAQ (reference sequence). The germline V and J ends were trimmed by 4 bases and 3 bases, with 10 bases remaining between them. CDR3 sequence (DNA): TGTGCCAGCAGCTCGGACCGAACCAATCAGCCCCAGCATTTT. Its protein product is CASSSDRTNQPQHF. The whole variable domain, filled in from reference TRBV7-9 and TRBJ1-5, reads DTGVSQNPRHKITKRGQNVTFRCDPISEHNRLYWYRQTLGQGPEFLTYFQNEAQLEKSRLLSDRFSAERPKGSFSTLEIQRTEQGDSAMYLCASSSDRTNQPQHFGDGTRLSIL.

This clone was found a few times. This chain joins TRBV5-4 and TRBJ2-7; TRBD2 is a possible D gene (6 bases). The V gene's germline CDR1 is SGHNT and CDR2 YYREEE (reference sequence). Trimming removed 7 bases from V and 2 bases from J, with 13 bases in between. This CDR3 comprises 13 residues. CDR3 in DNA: TGTGCCAGCCAGGCGGGACTTACCTACGAGCAGTACTTC. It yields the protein CASQAGLTYEQYF.

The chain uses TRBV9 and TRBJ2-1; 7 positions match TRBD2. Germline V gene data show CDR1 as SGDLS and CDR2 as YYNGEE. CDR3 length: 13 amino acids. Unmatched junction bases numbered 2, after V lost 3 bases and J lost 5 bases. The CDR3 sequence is CASSGGLNNEQFF. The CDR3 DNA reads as TGTGCCAGCAGCGGGGGACTAAACAATGAGCAGTTCTTC.

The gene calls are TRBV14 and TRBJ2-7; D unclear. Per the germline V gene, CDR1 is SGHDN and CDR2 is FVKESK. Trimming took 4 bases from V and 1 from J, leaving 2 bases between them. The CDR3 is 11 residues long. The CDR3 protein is CASSLSYEQYF. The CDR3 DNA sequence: TGTGCCAGCAGCCTGTCCTACGAGCAGTACTTC.

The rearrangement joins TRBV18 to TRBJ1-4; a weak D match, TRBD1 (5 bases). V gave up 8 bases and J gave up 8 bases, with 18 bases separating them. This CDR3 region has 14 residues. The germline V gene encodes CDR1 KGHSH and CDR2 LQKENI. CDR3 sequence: CASRLKGQGEKLFF. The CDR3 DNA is TGTGCCAGCCGCTTAAAGGGGCAGGGCGAAAAACTGTTTTTT.

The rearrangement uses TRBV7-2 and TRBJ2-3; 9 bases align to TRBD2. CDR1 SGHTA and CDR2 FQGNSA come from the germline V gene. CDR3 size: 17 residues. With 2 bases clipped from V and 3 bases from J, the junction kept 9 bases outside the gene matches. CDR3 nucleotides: TGTGCCAGCAGCTTAATGGTAGCGGGAGTTAGGACAGATACGCAGTATTTT. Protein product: CASSLMVAGVRTDTQYF.

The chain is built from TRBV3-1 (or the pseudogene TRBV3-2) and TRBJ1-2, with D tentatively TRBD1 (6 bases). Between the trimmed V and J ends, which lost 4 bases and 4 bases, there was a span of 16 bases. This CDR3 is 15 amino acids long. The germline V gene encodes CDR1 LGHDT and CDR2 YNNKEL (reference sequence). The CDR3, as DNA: TGTGCCAGCAGCCCCAGCACAGGGACCTTCTATGGCTACACCTTC. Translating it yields CASSPSTGTFYGYTF.

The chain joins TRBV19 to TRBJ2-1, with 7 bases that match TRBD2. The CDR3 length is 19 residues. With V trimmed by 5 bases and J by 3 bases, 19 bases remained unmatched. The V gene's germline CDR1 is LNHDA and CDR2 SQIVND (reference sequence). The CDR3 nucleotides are TGTGCCAGTAGTCCTCCAGGGAGGGGTACTTTCCTTTTCTACAATGAGCAGTTCTTC. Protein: CASSPPGRGTFLFYNEQFF.

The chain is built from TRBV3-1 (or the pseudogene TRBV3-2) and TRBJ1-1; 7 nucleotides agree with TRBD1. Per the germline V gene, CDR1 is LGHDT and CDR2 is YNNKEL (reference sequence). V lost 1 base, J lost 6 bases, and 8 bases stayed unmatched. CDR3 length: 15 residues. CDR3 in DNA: TGTGCCAGCAGCCAAGTGGGGGGCAGGGGGGCTGAAGCTTTCTTT. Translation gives CASSQVGGRGAEAFF.

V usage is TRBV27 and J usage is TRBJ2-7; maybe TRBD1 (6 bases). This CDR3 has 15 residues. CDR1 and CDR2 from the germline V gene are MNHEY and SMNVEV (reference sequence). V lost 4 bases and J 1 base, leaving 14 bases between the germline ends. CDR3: CASSSGQPGSYEQYF. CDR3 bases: TGTGCCAGCAGTTCCGGACAGCCGGGATCCTACGAGCAGTACTTC.

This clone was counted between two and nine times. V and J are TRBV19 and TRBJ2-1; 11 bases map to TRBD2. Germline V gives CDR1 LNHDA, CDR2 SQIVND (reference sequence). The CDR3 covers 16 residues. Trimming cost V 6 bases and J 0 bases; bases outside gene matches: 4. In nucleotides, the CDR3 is TGTGCCAGTAGACAGACTAGCGGGGCCTCCTACAATGAGCAGTTCTTC. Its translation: CASRQTSGASYNEQFF.

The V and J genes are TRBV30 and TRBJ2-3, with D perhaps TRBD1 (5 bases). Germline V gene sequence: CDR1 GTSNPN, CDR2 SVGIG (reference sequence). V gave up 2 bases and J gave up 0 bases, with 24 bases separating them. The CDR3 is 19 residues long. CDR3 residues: CAWSSWTPWMPGSTDTQYF. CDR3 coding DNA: TGTGCCTGGAGTTCTTGGACACCTTGGATGCCCGGGAGCACAGATACGCAGTATTTT.

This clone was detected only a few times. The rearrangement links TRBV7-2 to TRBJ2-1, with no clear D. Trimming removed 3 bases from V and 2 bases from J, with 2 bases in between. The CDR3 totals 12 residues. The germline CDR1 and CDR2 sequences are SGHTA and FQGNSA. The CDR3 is CASSFTYNEQFF. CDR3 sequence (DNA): TGTGCCAGCAGCTTTACCTACAATGAGCAGTTCTTC.

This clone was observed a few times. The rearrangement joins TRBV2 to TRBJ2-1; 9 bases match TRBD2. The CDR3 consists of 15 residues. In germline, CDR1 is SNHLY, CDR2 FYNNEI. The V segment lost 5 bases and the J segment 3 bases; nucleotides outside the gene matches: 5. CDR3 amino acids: CASSLSGGGYNEQFF. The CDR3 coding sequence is TGTGCCAGCAGTCTTAGCGGGGGAGGCTACAATGAGCAGTTCTTC.

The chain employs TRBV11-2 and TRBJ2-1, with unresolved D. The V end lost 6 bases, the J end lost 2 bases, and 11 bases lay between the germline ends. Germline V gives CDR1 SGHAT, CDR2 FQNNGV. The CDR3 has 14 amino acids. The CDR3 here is CASRELDPYNEQFF. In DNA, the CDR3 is TGTGCCAGCAGAGAATTAGACCCCTACAATGAGCAGTTCTTC. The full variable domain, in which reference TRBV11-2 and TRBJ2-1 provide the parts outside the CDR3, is EAGVAQSPRYKIIEKRQSVAFWCNPISGHATLYWYQQILGQGPKLLIQFQNNGVVDDSQLPKDRFSAERLKGVDSTLKIQPAKLEDSAVYLCASRELDPYNEQFFGPGTRLTVL.

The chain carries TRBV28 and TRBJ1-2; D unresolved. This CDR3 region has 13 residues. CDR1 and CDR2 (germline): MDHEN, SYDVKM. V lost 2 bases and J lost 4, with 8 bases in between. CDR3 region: CASSLVQTYGYTF. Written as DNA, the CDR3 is TGTGCCAGCAGTTTAGTACAAACCTATGGCTACACCTTC.

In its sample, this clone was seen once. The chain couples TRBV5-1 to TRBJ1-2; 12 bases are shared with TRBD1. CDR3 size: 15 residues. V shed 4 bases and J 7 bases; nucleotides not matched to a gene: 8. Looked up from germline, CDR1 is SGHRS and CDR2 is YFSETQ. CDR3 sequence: CASSAEGQGALGYTF. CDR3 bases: TGCGCCAGCAGCGCGGAGGGACAGGGGGCGCTTGGCTACACCTTC.